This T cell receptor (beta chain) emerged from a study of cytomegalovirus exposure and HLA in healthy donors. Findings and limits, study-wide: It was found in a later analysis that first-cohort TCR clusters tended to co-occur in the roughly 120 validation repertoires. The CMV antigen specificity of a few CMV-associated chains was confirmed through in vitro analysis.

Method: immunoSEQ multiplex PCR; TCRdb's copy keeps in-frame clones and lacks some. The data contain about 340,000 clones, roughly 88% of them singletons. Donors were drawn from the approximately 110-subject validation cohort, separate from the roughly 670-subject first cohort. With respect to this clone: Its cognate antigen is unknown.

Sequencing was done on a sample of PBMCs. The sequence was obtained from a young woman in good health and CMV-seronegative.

The CDR3 nucleotides read TGTGCCAGCAGTTCTGCCCCGGGGTCCCCTTACGAGCAGTACTTC. Its translation: CASSSAPGSPYEQYF. This chain connects TRBV27 to TRBJ2-7; D possibly corresponds to TRBD2 (5 bases). In germline, CDR1 is MNHEY, CDR2 SMNVEV (reference sequence). The V end lost 4 bases, the J end lost 4 bases, and 17 bases lay between the germline ends. CDR3 length: 15 amino acids.